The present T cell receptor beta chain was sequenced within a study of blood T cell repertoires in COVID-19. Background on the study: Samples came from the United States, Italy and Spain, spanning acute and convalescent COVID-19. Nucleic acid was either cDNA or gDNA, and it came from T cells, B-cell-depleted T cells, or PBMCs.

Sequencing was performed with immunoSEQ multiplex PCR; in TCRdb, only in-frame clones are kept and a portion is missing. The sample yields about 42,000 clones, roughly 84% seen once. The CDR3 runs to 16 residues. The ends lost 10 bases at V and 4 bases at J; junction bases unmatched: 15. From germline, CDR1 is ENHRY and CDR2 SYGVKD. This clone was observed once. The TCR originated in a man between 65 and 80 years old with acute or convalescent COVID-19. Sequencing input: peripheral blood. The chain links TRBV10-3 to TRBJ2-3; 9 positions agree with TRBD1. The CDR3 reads CATSPVWTGDSDTQYF. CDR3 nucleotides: TGTGCCACATCCCCCGTCTGGACAGGGGATTCAGATACGCAGTATTTT.